This T cell receptor (beta chain) derives from a study of blood T cell repertoires in COVID-19. Seattle patient enrollment occurred during active infection, with longitudinal follow-up thereafter. Study processing details: By means of reference gene primer amplification, nucleated cell counts were estimated. The method was immunoSEQ multiplex PCR; TCRdb's version includes in-frame clones alone and lacks a portion of them. D and trimming come from the DNA, and the V and J calls and clone size come from that table. The sample contains 250,000 to 350,000 clones, approximately 88% of which appear only once. CDR1 MNHNS and CDR2 SASEGT come from the germline V gene. V shed 2 bases and J shed 5 bases, with 12 bases lying between them. The CDR3 is made up of 14 amino acids.

Sequencing input: peripheral blood. This TCR derives from a human donor with COVID-19, enrolled during active disease. The donor label of this sample is uncertain. The V gene is TRBV6-1, the J gene TRBJ1-2, with D possibly matching TRBD1 (6 bases). The CDR3 bases are TGTGCCAGCAGTGAAAAGGCAGGGGAATATGGCTACACCTTC. As protein: CASSEKAGEYGYTF.